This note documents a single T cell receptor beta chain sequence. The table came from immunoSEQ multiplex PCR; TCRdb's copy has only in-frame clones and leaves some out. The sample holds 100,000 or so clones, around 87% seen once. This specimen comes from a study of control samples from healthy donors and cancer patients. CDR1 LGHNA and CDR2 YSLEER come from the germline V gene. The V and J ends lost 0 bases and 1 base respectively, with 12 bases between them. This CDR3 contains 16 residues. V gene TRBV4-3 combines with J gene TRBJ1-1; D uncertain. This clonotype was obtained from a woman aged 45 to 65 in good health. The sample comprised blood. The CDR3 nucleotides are TGCGCCAGCAGCCAAGATTTAAGGACGTCGAACACTGAAGCTTTCTTT. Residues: CASSQDLRTSNTEAFF.